This record concerns one T cell receptor (beta chain) sequence. Its cognate antigen has yet to be identified. It has no much larger one-base neighbor in the sample; base qualities were not kept. In Seattle, one collaborating source enrolled patients while the infection was active and tracked those patients longitudinally over the course of disease. The collaborating institutions used their own protocols to collect whole blood in K2EDTA tubes. For TCRbeta analysis, collaborators shipped samples in one of three forms: frozen whole blood, isolated PBMCs, or DNA extracted from either of those sample types. From its cysteine to its phenylalanine, the CDR3 spans 16 amino acids. The CDR3 DNA has 48 bases and is translated from base 1. This sample was taken from a study of blood T cell repertoires in COVID-19 (TCRdb year 2020). For context, the study as a whole: Samples from collaborators originated in the United States, Italy and Spain and spanned both the acute and convalescent phases of COVID-19. Nearly every sample came with metadata listing a de-identified subject ID, COVID-19 status, age in years and sex. The repertoires were released in a freely available public database intended as a resource for research on the immune response to SARS-CoV-2. Samples came from the ongoing ImmuneRACE study (first 160 participants) plus 1,254 subjects from 6 global collaborators. The dataset comprised deeply sampled blood TCRbeta repertoires from subjects exposed to, actively infected with, or recovered from COVID-19. HLA class I and class II types, where available, came from metadata supplied by the sample provider rather than from assay-based typing. The material from the prospective study consisted of cDNA or gDNA derived from T cells, B-cell-depleted T cells, or PBMCs. Broader findings and caveats from the paper: How much clinical and demographic metadata was included differed by source and by participant, and the metadata was provided uncurated.

TCRbeta CDR3 regions were amplified from genomic DNA by means of the immunoSEQ Assay, a bias-controlled multiplex PCR. In the source study's methods: The number of nucleated cells in each sample was estimated from the amplification of reference gene primers within the assay. Sequence reads were collapsed and filtered to measure the absolute abundance of every unique TCRbeta CDR3 rearrangement. For each sample, productive Simpson clonality was calculated as the square root of Simpson's diversity index over productive rearrangements. TCRdb mirrors the immuneACCESS table, restricted to in-frame sequences. Some clones are absent from its copies; in checked studies, under half trace to an unresolved V gene, and the reason for the others is unknown. V and J calls plus clone size are reproduced from that table; the DNA served to infer D and trimming. The sample records fewer than 700,000 clones, roughly nine tenths of which are singletons. The ten largest clones add up to 7.8% of the sample.

The specimen was peripheral blood. The chain was built from TRBV21-1 and TRBJ1-4; TRBD1 was called by the table and not checked on the DNA. TRBV21-1 is noted as a pseudogene. The receptor comes from a woman aged 45 to 65 with COVID-19, enrolled during active disease. The bases are TGTGCCAGCAGCTTGATTGACAGGGGGCTTAGTGGAAAAACTGTTTTT. The translation is CASSLIDRGLSGKTVF.